These 17 T cell receptor beta chains came from one sample sequenced in a study of a mutant IDH1 vaccine in newly diagnosed glioma (dated by TCRdb to the early 2020s). The library came from the immunoSEQ multiplex PCR assay. What TCRdb holds here is the immuneACCESS table cut down to in-frame rearrangements. Part of the clones is not present; checked against another copy, under half of the missing clones reflect an unresolved V gene, and the others are unexplained. Within this sample are some 71,000 clones, with 70% to 90% of them counted one time only. Clones ranked in the top ten supply more than 1.5% of the sample. Their antigens are not known. This sample's time point label indicates: week 35, safety follow-up. Each vaccine dose was 300 ug of a 20-mer mutant IDH1 peptide in Montanide, given subcutaneously with topical imiquimod. The sample in question was PBMCs, obtained from a glioma patient whose treatment included an IDH1 peptide vaccine. The source of these receptors is a man aged 30-40 years with glioma.

The V and J genes are TRBV5-1 and TRBJ1-2; tentatively, D is TRBD1 (5 bases). Germline V gene lookup returns CDR1 SGHRS and CDR2 YFSETQ. The CDR3 consists of 16 residues. V was cut by 0 bases and J by 4 bases, with 16 bases left in between. CDR3 sequence (DNA): TGCGCCAGCAGCTTGGAGTCGGATGTAGGGGTCTATGGCTACACCTTC. It translates to CASSLESDVGVYGYTF.

V gene TRBV9 combines with J gene TRBJ2-1; 10 bases line up with TRBD2. The junction had 10 bases not matched to a gene; V was cut back by 0 bases and J by 7 bases. Germline-derived CDR1 and CDR2 are SGDLS and YYNGEE. There are 17 residues in the CDR3. The CDR3 bases are TGTGCCAGCAGCGTAGTGGCTAGCGGGAGCGTCAGGAATGAGCAGTTCTTC. Protein: CASSVVASGSVRNEQFF.

The chain links TRBV29-1 to TRBJ2-1; maybe TRBD1 (5 bases). Germline V gene lookup returns CDR1 SQVTM and CDR2 ANQGSEA. CDR3 length: 11 residues. The V end was cut by 3 bases, the J end by 7 bases, with 7 bases between. This CDR3 reads CSVDRDNEQFF. The CDR3 bases are TGCAGCGTTGACAGGGATAATGAGCAGTTCTTC.

The chain combines TRBV5-6 with TRBJ1-2; 7 bases match TRBD1. The CDR3 is 15 residues long. CDR1 and CDR2 from the germline V gene are SGHDT and YYEEEE. J lost 3 bases, V lost 4 bases, and 9 bases had no gene match. The CDR3 nucleotides read TGTGCCAGCAGCCCGGCCGGGACAGCTTACTATGGCTACACCTTC. Its protein product is CASSPAGTAYYGYTF. Using reference TRBV5-6 and TRBJ1-2 for the parts outside the CDR3, the full variable domain is DAGVTQSPTHLIKTRGQQVTLRCSPKSGHDTVSWYQQALGQGPQFIFQYYEEEERQRGNFPDRFSGHQFPNYSSELNVNALLLGDSALYLCASSPAGTAYYGYTFGSGTRLTVV.

Turning to this clone: A junction end diverges from the germline sequence, so it may reflect a read error. This chain joins TRBV7-6 and TRBJ2-7; maybe TRBD2 (6 bases). The CDR3 runs to 14 residues. CDR1 is SGHVS, CDR2 FNYEAQ, per germline. CDR3 DNA: TGTGCCAGCAGCTTCGGGAGCAACTCCCACGAGCAGTACTTC. Its protein is CASSFGSNSHEQYF.

This clone was detected a few times. The rearrangement uses TRBV6-5 and TRBJ1-1, with TRBD1 as a possible D gene (6 bases). The germline CDR1 and CDR2 sequences are MNHEY and SVGAGI. V lost 6 bases and J lost 6, with 17 bases in between. The length of the CDR3 is 14 residues. CDR3 loop: CASSLNRVGAEAFF. CDR3 DNA: TGTGCCAGCAGCCTCAACAGGGTTGGCGCTGAAGCTTTCTTT.

The chain couples TRBV4-1 to TRBJ1-5; 9 bases match TRBD1. Losses at the gene ends were 4 bases for V and 5 bases for J; bases not matched to a gene: 6. This CDR3 spans 15 amino acids. The germline V gene encodes CDR1 MGHRA and CDR2 YSYEKL. DNA for the CDR3: TGCGCCAGCAGCCTAGGGACAGGGACTTATCAGCCCCAGCATTTT. It codes for CASSLGTGTYQPQHF.

The V and J genes are TRBV15 and TRBJ2-3; D is ambiguous. CDR1 and CDR2 from the germline V gene are LNHNV and YYDKDF (reference sequence). V was clipped by 0 bases and J by 6 bases, with 7 bases between them. This CDR3 spans 13 amino acids. This CDR3 reads CATSRDRSDTQYF. In DNA, the CDR3 is TGTGCCACCAGCAGAGATCGATCGGATACGCAGTATTTT.

This clone was picked up one time. The same CDR3 is also encoded by other DNA sequences in this sample. This chain connects TRBV10-3 to TRBJ2-2, with D possibly matching TRBD2 (5 bases). The CDR3 consists of 14 residues. V lost 6 bases, J lost 7 bases, and 15 bases lay in between. Germline CDR1 is ENHRY and CDR2 is SYGVKD. For the CDR3, the DNA is TGTGCCATCAGAGCCCAGTTAGAGGGCGGGGAGCTGTTTTTT. Translating it yields CAIRAQLEGGELFF.

J is TRBJ2-7 and V is TRBV18; TRBD1 matches at 10 bases. Germline CDR1 KGHSH, CDR2 LQKENI. The CDR3 totals 14 residues. V shed 3 bases and J 4 bases; nucleotides not matched to a gene: 3. CDR3 sequence reads: CASSPRQGAYEQYF. CDR3 bases: TGTGCCAGCTCACCCAGACAGGGGGCTTACGAGCAGTACTTC.

V gene TRBV2 combines with J gene TRBJ2-5, with a tentative D call TRBD1 (6 bases). In germline, CDR1 is SNHLY, CDR2 FYNNEI. V was clipped by 1 base and J by 7 bases, with 13 bases between them. This CDR3 has 14 amino acids. The CDR3 DNA sequence: TGTGCCAGCAGTGAAGAGCGTGGGGGCGCGACCCAGTACTTC. This gives the protein CASSEERGGATQYF.

V and J are TRBV15 and TRBJ1-4; 10 bases map to TRBD1. The germline CDR1 and CDR2 sequences are LNHNV and YYDKDF (reference sequence). V trimming: 2 bases; J trimming: 4 bases; junction bases outside the gene matches: 7. The CDR3 is made up of 17 amino acids. The CDR3 is CATSRPGQGTINEKLFF. The DNA of the CDR3 is TGTGCCACCAGCAGACCGGGACAGGGGACAATTAATGAAAAACTGTTTTTT.

This chain connects TRBV10-3 to TRBJ1-5; D may be TRBD1 (5 bases). The CDR3 spans 14 residues. Germline-derived CDR1 and CDR2 are ENHRY and SYGVKD. V dropped 3 bases and J dropped 2 bases, with 8 bases sitting between them. The CDR3 DNA reads TGTGCCATCAGTGAATGGGGACGCAATCAGCCCCAGCATTTT. Its translation is CAISEWGRNQPQHF.

The chain is built from TRBV9 and TRBJ1-6; 7 positions match TRBD1. Germline V gene sequence: CDR1 SGDLS, CDR2 YYNGEE. With 2 bases clipped from V and 5 bases from J, the junction kept 4 bases outside the gene matches. This CDR3 is built from 15 residues. The CDR3, as DNA: TGTGCCAGCAGCGTGGGGGGGACAGATAATTCACCCCTCCACTTT. The encoded protein is CASSVGGTDNSPLHF.

The chain is built from TRBV29-1 and TRBJ2-2; 8 bases fit TRBD2. V was clipped by 4 bases and J by 0 bases; unmatched bases: 4. This CDR3 has 15 amino acids. Germline V CDR1 and CDR2: SQVTM, ANQGSEA. CDR3 coding DNA: TGCAGCGTTGGGGGGCGGGAGGCGAACACCGGGGAGCTGTTTTTT. Translating gives CSVGGREANTGELFF.

The genes are TRBV19 and TRBJ1-6; D is uncertain. Germline loops: CDR1 LNHDA, CDR2 SQIVND (reference sequence). Trimming stripped 6 bases from V and 10 bases from J, with 19 bases between. The CDR3 totals 15 residues. The CDR3 region has the DNA TGTGCCAGTAGCCAGTCGATGACTCCGGGATCACCCCTCCACTTT. Encoded protein: CASSQSMTPGSPLHF.

V gene TRBV11-2 combines with J gene TRBJ2-5; D unresolved. Germline lookup yields CDR1 SGHAT and CDR2 FQNNGV. CDR3 length: 13 amino acids. Trimming shortened V by 5 bases and J by 5 bases, and 12 bases separated the two germline ends. As DNA, the CDR3 is TGTGCCAGCAGCCCCTTTTTGAAGGAGACCCAGTACTTC. Translating gives CASSPFLKETQYF.